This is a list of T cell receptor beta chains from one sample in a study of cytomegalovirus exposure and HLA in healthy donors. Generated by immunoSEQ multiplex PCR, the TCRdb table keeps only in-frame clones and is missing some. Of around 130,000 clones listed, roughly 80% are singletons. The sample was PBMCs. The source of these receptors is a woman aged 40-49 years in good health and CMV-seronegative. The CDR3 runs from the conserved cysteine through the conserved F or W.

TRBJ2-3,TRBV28,CASSPRASGGTDTQYF
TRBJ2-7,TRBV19,CASSPAWASGRAEQYF
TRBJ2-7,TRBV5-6,CASSFGQIYEQYF
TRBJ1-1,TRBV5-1,CASSLVQSRNTEAFF
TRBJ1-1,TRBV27,CASSLYQVGGATEAFF
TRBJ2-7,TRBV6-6,CASSYSSPLGEQYF
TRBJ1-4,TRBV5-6,CASSFTEGPNEKLFF
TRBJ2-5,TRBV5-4,CASSLLSGNGETQYF
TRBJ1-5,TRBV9,CASSVAGESNQPQHF
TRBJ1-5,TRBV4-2,CASSQELAGGYQPQHF
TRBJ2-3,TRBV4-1,CASSQHVYTDTQYF
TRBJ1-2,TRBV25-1,CASSEQTVHTF
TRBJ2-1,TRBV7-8,CASSLGAGRGNEQFF
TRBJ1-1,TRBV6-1,CASIQRQDTEAFF
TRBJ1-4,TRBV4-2,CASSQEGRTGEKLFF
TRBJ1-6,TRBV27,CASRPGTGGASSYNSPLHF
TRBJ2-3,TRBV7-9,CASSSYSGTSTDTQYF
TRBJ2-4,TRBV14,CASSQDPGGVSVLAKNIQYF
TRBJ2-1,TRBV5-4,CASSPPKRSGGNEQFF
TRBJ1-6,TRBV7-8,CASSLTGDNSPLHF
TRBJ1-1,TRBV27,CASSSPYTEAFF
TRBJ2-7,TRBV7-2,CASSLNRDRGYEQYF
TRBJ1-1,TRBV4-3,CASSKTVDRSTEAFF
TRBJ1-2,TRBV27,CASSSWTGRDGYTF
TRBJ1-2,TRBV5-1,CASSFSGVEYGYTF
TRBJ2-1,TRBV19,CASSTSGGGYNEQFF
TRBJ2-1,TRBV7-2,CASSLGGRVGNEQFF
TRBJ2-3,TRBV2,CATAGLAHTDTQYF
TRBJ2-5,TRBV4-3,CASSQAPRGNQETQYF
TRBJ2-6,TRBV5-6,CASTRDTTLASGANVLTF
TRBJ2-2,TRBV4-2,CASSQDRAGTGELFF
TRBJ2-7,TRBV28,CASTPGGASYEQYF
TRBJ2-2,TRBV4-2,CASSQGVGANTGELFF
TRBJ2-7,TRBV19,CASSLTGTGLYEQYF
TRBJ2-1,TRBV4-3,CASSQRVHNEQFF
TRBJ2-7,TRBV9,CASSVVPGSSYEQYF
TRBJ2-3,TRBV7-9,CASSPAASESTDTQYF
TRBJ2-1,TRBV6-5,CASHGEREFYNEQFF
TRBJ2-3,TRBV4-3,CASSSRIAGDRTDTQYF
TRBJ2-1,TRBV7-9,CASSFEGGTSGRRGEQFF
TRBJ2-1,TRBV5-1,CASSLGGGPEQFF
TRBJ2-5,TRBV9,CASSVAGGQRETQYF
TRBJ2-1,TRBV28,CASSLRANEQFF
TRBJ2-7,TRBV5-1,CASSLGGQNSYEQYF
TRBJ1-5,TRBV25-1,CASSTTGRDQPQHF
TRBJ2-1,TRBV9,CASSVSSGGPSYNEQFF
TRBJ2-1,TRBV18,CASSPAGGIEQFF
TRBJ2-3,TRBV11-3,CASSSTSGGFPDTQYF
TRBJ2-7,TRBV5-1,CASSLEFVAGGPEQYF
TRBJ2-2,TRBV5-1,CASSLRLAGNTGELFF
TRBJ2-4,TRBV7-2,CASSLRLAKNIQYF
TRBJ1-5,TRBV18,CASSTDSLSNQPQHF